The TCR beta chain described here comes from a study of CD8+ T cells in alopecia areata. CD4+ lymphocytes from about 5 patients underwent sorting into CD25+CD127- populations. Individuals with alopecia areata gave both lesional scalp punch biopsies and peripheral blood for collection. Points from the study as a whole: Higher clonality was seen in lesional scalp than in normal scalp, especially in alopecia totalis/universalis.

Of note for this clone: Antigen unknown.

Looked up from germline, CDR1 is SGHRS and CDR2 is YFSETQ. With 5 bases clipped from V and 9 bases from J, the junction kept 3 bases outside the gene matches. The CDR3 length is 13 residues. Reverse transcribed after extraction, RNA yielded cDNA as the sequencing template. Clones were sequenced by immunoSEQ multiplex PCR, and TCRdb holds only the in-frame ones, with some missing. This sample has thousands of clones, with 60% to 85% found just once. The sequencing input was CD4+ Tregs sorted from blood. The genes are TRBV5-1 and TRBJ2-1, with 12 bases identical to TRBD2. This TCR came from a human donor with alopecia areata. CDR3 residues: CASRTSGGSEQFF. The CDR3 DNA reads as TGCGCCAGCAGGACTAGCGGGGGAAGTGAGCAGTTCTTC.